This TCR beta chain was captured in a study of shared clonotypes between healthy human individuals. Across the whole study: For every donor, three CD4 naive, three CD4 memory, two CD8 naive and one CD8 memory plates were used.

This was a deep-level run. Some clones are missing from TCRdb's copy, which holds only in-frame ones; the method was immunoSEQ multiplex PCR. The sample comprises around 1.1 million clones, 75% to 85% of which are singletons, and around 0.61% rests with the top ten. Whole-study results and caveats: The generation probabilities recorded for non-shared clonotypes fell below those of clonotypes shared by all four donors. It was observed that approximately 5% of naive CD4 clonotypes were shared across a handful of donors.

There are 13 residues in the CDR3. This clone is a singleton in its sample. Its antigen remains unknown. The origin of this receptor is a man in his late teens or twenties in good health. Some clones in this sample may be carry-over from other donors' samples. Input material: memory CD4+ T cells from PBMCs. Stated subset: CD45RA-negative fraction. V and J are TRBV21-1 and TRBJ2-3. TRBV21-1 is given as a pseudogene. The CDR3 loop is CASSKAGTDTQYF. CDR3 sequence (DNA): TGTGCCAGCAGCAAAGCGGGCACAGATACGCAGTATTTT.